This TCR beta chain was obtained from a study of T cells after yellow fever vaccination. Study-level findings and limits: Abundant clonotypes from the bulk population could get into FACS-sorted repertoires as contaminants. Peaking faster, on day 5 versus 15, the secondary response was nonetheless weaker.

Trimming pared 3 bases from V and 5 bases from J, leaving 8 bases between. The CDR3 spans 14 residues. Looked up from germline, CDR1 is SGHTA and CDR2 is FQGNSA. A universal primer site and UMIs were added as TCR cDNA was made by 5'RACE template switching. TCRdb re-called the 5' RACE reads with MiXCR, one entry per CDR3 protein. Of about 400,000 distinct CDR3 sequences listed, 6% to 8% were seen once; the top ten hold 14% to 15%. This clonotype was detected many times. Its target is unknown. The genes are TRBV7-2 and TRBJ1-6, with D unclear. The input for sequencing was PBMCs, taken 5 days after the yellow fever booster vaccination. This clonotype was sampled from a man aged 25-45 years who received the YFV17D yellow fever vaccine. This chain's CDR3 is CASSFRINNSPLHF. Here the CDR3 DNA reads TGTGCCAGCAGCTTTCGGATCAATAATTCACCCCTCCACTTT.